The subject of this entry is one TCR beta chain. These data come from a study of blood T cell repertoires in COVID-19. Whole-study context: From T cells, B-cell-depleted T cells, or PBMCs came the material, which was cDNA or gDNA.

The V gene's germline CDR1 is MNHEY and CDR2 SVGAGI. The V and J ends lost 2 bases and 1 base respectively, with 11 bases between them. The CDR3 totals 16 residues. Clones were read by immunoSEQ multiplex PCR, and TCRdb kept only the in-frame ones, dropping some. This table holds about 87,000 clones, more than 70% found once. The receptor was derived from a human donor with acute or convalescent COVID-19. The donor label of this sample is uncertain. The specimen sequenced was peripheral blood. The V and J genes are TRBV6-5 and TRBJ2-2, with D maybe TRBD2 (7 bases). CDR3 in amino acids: CASSYSGTLNTGELFF. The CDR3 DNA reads TGTGCCAGCAGTTACAGCGGGACACTGAACACCGGGGAGCTGTTTTTT.